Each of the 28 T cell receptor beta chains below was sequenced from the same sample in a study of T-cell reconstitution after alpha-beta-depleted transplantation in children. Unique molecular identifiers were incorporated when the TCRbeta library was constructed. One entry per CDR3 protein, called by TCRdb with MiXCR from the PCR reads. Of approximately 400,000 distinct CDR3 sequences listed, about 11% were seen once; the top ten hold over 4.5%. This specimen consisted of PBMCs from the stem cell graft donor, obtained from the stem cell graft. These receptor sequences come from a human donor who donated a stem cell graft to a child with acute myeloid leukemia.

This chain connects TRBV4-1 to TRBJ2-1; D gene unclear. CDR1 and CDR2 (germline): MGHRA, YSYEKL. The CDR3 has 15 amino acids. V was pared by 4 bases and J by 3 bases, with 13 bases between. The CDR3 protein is CASSPRGVGYNEQFF. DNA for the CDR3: TGCGCCAGCAGCCCTCGTGGGGTAGGCTACAATGAGCAGTTCTTC.

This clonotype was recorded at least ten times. The chain's CDR3 is CSAYGRPSNEKLFF. The CDR3 DNA sequence: TGCAGTGCTTATGGACGCCCGAGTAATGAAAAACTGTTTTTT. This chain links TRBV20-1 with TRBJ1-4; D gene uncertain. Trimming cost V 5 bases and J 4 bases, with 14 bases left between them. Germline CDR1 reads DFQATT; CDR2 reads SNEGSKA (reference sequence). This CDR3 is built from 14 residues.

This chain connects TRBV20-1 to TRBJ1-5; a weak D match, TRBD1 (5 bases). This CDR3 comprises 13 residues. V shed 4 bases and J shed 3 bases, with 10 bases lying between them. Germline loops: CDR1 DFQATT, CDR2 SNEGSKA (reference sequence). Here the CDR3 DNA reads TGCAGTGCTAAGGGGCAAAACAATCAGCCCCAGCATTTT. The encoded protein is CSAKGQNNQPQHF.

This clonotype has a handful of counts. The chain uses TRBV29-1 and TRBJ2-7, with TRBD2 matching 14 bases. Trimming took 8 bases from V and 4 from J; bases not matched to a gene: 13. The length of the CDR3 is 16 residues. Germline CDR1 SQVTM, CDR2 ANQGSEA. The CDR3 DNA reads TGCAGCACCCGACCGGGACTAGCGGGAGATAAGTACGAGCAGTACTTC. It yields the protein CSTRPGLAGDKYEQYF.

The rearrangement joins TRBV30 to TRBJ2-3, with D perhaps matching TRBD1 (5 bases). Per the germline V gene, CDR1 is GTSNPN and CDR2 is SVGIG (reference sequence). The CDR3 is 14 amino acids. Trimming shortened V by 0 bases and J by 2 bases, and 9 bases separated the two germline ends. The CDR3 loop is CAWSVVGDTDTQYF. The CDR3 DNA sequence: TGTGCCTGGAGTGTTGTAGGGGACACAGATACGCAGTATTTT.

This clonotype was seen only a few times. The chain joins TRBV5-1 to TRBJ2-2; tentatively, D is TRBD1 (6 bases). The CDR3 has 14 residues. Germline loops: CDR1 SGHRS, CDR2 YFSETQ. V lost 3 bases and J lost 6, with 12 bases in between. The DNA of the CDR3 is TGCGCCAGCAGCTACAGGACAGAGCCCGGGGAGCTGTTTTTT. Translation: CASSYRTEPGELFF.

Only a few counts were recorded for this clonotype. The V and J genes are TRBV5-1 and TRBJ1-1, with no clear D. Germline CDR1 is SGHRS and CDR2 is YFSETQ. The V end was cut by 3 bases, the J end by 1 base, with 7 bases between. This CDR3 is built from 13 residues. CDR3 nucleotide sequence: TGCGCCAGCAGCTCCGACCCGAACACTGAAGCTTTCTTT. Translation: CASSSDPNTEAFF.

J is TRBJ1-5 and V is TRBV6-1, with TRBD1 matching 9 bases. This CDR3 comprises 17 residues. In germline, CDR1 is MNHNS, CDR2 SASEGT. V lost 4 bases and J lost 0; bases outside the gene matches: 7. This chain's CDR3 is CASSATGGELSNQPQHF. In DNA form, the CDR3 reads TGTGCCAGCAGTGCCACAGGGGGCGAACTTAGCAATCAGCCCCAGCATTTT.

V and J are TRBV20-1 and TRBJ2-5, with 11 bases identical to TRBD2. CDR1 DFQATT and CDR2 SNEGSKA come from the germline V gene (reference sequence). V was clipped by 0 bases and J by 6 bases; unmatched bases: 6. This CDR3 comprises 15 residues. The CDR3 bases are TGCAGTGCTAGAGATCTAGCGGGAGGCCCGAAGACCCAGTACTTC. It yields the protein CSARDLAGGPKTQYF.

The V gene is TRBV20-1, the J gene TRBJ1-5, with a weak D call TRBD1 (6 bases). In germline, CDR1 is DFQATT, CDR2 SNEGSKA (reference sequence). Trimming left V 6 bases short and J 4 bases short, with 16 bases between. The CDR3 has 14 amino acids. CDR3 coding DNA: TGCAGTGCAACCGGGACACAAGATAATCAGCCCCAGCATTTT. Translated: CSATGTQDNQPQHF.

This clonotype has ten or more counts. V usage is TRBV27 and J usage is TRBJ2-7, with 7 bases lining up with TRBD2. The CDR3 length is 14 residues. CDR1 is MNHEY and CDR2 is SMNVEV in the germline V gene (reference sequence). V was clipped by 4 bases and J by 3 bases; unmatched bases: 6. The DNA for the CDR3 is TGTGCCAGCAGTTCAAGCGGGGCAAACTACGAGCAGTACGTC. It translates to CASSSSGANYEQYV.

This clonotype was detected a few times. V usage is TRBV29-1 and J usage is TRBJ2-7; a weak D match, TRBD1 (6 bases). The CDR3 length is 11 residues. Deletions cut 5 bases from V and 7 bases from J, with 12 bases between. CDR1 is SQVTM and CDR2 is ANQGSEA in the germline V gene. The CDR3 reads CSVTTGGEQYV. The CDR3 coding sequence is TGCAGCGTTACGACAGGAGGTGAGCAGTACGTC.

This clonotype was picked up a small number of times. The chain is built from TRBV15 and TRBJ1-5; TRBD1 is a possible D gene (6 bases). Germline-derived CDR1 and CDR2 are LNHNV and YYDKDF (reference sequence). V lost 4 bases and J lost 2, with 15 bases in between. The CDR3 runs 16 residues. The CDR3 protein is CATSTLGAGGNQPQHF. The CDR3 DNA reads TGTGCCACCAGCACTTTGGGGGCAGGGGGCAATCAGCCCCAGCATTTT.

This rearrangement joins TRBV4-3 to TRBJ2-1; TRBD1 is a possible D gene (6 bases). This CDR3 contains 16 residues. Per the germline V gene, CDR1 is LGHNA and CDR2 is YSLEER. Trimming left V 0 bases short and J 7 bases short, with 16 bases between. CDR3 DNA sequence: TGCGCCAGCAGCCAAGATACGAACAGGGCCCGGAATGAGCAGTTCTTC. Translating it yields CASSQDTNRARNEQFF.

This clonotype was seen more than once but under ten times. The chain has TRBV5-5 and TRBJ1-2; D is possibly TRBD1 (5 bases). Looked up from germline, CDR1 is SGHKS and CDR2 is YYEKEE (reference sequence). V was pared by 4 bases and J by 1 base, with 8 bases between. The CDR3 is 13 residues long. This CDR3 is CASSRTRNYGYTF. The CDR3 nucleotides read TGTGCCAGCAGCCGGACACGTAACTATGGCTACACCTTC.

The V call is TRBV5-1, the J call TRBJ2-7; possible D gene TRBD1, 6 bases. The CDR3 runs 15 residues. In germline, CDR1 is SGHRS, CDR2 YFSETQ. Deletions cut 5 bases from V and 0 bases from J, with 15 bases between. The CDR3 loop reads CASSPQGYPSYEQYF. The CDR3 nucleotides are TGCGCCAGCAGTCCACAGGGTTACCCCTCCTACGAGCAGTACTTC.

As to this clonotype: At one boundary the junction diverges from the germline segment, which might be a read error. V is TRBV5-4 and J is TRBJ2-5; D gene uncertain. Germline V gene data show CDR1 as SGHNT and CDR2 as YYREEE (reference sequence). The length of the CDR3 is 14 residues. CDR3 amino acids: CASSRYQTQESQYF. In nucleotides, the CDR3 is TGTGCCAGCAGCAGATACCAGACCCAAGAGAGCCAGTACTTC.

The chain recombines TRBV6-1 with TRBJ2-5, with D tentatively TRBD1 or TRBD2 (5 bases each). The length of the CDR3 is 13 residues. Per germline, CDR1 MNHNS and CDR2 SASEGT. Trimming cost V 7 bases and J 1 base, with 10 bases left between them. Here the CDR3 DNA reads TGTGCCAGCATGTGGGACGTCCAAGAGACCCAGTACTTC. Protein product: CASMWDVQETQYF.

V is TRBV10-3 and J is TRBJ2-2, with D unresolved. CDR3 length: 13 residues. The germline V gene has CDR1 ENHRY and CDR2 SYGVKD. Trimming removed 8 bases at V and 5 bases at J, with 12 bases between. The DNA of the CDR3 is TGTGCCATCGGTGGGGTAGAGACCGGGGAGCTGTTTTTT. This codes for CAIGGVETGELFF.

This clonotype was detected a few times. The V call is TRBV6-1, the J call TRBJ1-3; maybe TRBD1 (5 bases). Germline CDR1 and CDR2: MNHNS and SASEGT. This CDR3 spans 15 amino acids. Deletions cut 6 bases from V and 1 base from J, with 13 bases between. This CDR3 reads CASRATPGSGNTIYF. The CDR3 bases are TGTGCCAGCAGGGCCACTCCAGGGTCTGGAAACACCATATATTTT.

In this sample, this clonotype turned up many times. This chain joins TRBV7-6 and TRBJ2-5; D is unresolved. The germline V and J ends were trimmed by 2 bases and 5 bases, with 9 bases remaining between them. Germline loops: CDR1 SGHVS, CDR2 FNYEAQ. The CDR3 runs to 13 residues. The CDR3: CASSLNLWETQYF. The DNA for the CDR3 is TGTGCCAGCAGCTTAAATCTGTGGGAGACCCAGTACTTC.

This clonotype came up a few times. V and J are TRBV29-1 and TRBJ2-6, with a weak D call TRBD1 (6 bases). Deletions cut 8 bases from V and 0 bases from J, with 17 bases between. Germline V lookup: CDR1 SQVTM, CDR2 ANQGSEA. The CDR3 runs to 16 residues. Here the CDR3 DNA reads TGCAGCATCTCCGGGACAAAAAGCTCTGGGGCCAACGTCCTGACTTTC. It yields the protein CSISGTKSSGANVLTF.

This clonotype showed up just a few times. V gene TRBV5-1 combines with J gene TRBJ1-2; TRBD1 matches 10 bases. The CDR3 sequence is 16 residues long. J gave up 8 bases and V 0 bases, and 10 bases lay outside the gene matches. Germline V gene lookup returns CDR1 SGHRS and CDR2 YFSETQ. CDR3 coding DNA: TGCGCCAGCAGCTTGGGGCCGGGACAGGGGATTGGAGGCTACACCTTC. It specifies CASSLGPGQGIGGYTF.

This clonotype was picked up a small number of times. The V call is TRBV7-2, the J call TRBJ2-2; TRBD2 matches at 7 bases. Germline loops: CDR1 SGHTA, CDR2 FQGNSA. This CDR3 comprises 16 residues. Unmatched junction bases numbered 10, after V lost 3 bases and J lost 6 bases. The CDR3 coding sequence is TGTGCCAGCAGCTTTCCGGGCCAGGCGGGGGCCGGGGAGCTGTTTTTT. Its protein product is CASSFPGQAGAGELFF.

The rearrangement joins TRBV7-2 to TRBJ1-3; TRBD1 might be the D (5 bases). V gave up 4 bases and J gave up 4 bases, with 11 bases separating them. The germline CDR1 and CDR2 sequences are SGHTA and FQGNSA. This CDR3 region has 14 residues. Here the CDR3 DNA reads TGTGCCAGCAGCTCAGTAGGGGCGGGAAACACCATATATTTT. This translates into CASSSVGAGNTIYF.

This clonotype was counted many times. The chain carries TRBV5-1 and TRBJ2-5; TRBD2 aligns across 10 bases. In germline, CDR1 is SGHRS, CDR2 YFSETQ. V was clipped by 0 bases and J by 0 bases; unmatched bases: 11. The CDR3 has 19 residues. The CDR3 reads CASSLDPPTSGVHQETQYF. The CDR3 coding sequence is TGCGCCAGCAGCTTGGATCCTCCAACTAGCGGGGTCCACCAAGAGACCCAGTACTTC.

CDR3 sequence: CASSLADRRDTQYF. CDR3 DNA sequence: TGCGCCAGCAGCTTGGCCGACAGGAGAGATACGCAGTATTTT. The chain combines TRBV5-1 with TRBJ2-3; the D gene is possibly TRBD1 (6 bases). Trimming took 0 bases from V and 5 from J, leaving 10 bases between them. CDR3 length: 14 amino acids. The germline V gene encodes CDR1 SGHRS and CDR2 YFSETQ.

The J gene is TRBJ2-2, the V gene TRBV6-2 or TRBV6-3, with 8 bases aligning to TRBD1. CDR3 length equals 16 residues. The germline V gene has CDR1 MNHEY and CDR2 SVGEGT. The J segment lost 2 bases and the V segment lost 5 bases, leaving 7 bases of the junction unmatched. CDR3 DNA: TGTGCCAGCAGTACCCACAGGGGGGCAAACACCGGGGAGCTGTTTTTT. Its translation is CASSTHRGANTGELFF.